These 21 T cell receptor beta chains were all obtained from the same sample, sequenced in a study of CD8 T cells in ankylosing spondylitis. TCRdb recomputed calls from the 5' RACE reads with MiXCR, one row per CDR3 protein. Of roughly 130,000 distinct CDR3 sequences listed, about 6.5% are singletons. The sequencing input was blood, either unsorted or a sorted T cell fraction (not recorded which). The source is a male donor with ankylosing spondylitis or in good health (not recorded which).

In this sample, this clonotype turned up many times. The genes are TRBV12-3 or TRBV12-4 and TRBJ2-1, with TRBD2 matching 12 bases. This CDR3 is 15 amino acids long. Trimming cost V 6 bases and J 8 bases; bases outside gene matches: 8. The CDR3 DNA reads TGTGCCAGCAGCCCGACTAGCGGGGGCGGCGATGAGCAGTTCTTC. Translated, it gives CASSPTSGGGDEQFF.

The chain joins TRBV10-3 to TRBJ2-3; 10 nucleotides align to TRBD1. V was clipped by 10 bases and J by 6 bases; unmatched bases: 4. CDR3 length: 12 residues. Germline-derived CDR1 and CDR2 are ENHRY and SYGVKD. The DNA of the CDR3 is TGTGCCACCCGGGACAGGGGTGATACGCAGTATTTT. It is translated as CATRDRGDTQYF.

There are many counts of this clonotype. The rearrangement uses TRBV7-8 and TRBJ2-7, with D maybe TRBD2 (5 bases). The length of the CDR3 is 12 residues. Germline V CDR1 and CDR2: SGHVS, FQNEAQ. The ends were cut back, 5 bases at V and 4 bases at J, with 9 bases in the middle. As DNA, the CDR3 is TGTGCCAGCAGCCCCACTAGTTACGAGCAGTACTTC. Amino acids: CASSPTSYEQYF.

This clonotype came up many times. The V and J genes are TRBV5-1 and TRBJ1-4, with D unclear. CDR3 length: 16 residues. CDR1 and CDR2 from the germline V gene are SGHRS and YFSETQ. V lost 1 base and J 0 bases, leaving 10 bases between the germline ends. The CDR3 sequence: CASSLPGSATNEKLFF. In nucleotides, the CDR3 is TGCGCCAGCAGCTTGCCGGGTTCGGCAACTAATGAAAAACTGTTTTTT.

This clonotype was picked up many times. V and J are TRBV12-3 or TRBV12-4 and TRBJ2-5, with a possible D match to TRBD1 (6 bases). This CDR3 has 17 residues. With 5 bases removed from V and 5 bases from J, the gap between germline ends came to 24 bases. CDR3 nucleotide sequence: TGTGCCAGCAGTCCCGGCGAGGGGGTCGGGACGGTCGAGACCCAGTACTTC. This gives the protein CASSPGEGVGTVETQYF.

This clonotype was found many times. The J gene is TRBJ2-1, the V gene TRBV12-3 or TRBV12-4, with D possibly matching TRBD2 (5 bases). This CDR3 contains 17 residues. The V end lost 6 bases, the J end lost 0 bases, and 18 bases lay between the germline ends. CDR3 nucleotide sequence: TGTGCCAGCAGCGAACGATGGGAGACGAGCTCCTACAATGAGCAGTTCTTC. It yields the protein CASSERWETSSYNEQFF.

This clonotype was seen at least ten times. This sequence joins TRBV7-8 and TRBJ2-5; 7 bases are a match to TRBD1. Germline CDR1 is SGHVS and CDR2 is FQNEAQ. The CDR3 loop spans 16 amino acids. V dropped 2 bases and J dropped 4; count of bases not matched to a gene: 10. The CDR3 protein is CASSLNEGALGETQYF. CDR3 coding DNA: TGTGCCAGCAGCTTAAATGAGGGGGCGCTGGGAGAGACCCAGTACTTC.

This clonotype was counted ten times or more. This chain connects TRBV10-3 to TRBJ2-3; TRBD2 agrees at 9 bases. The trim removed 8 bases at V and 1 base at J, leaving 4 bases unmatched. The V gene's germline CDR1 is ENHRY and CDR2 SYGVKD. This CDR3 contains 14 residues. The DNA of the CDR3 is TGTGCCATCTTTAGCGGGGGAGGCACAGATACGCAGTATTTT. This translates into CAIFSGGGTDTQYF.

There are many counts of this clonotype. V usage is TRBV6-5 and J usage is TRBJ1-1; D is undetermined. Germline-derived CDR1 and CDR2 are MNHEY and SVGAGI. The CDR3 totals 13 residues. Trimming left V 0 bases short and J 11 bases short, with 13 bases between. The CDR3 reads CASSYSSGPLAFF. The CDR3 nucleotides are TGTGCCAGCAGTTACTCGAGTGGGCCCTTGGCTTTCTTT.

This clonotype occurred many times. The V and J genes are TRBV5-5 and TRBJ1-5, with TRBD1 identical over 11 bases. From germline, CDR1 is SGHKS and CDR2 YYEKEE (reference sequence). This CDR3 contains 14 residues. After removal of 7 bases from V and 2 bases from J, the junction contained 2 bases not matched to a gene. CDR3 nucleotides: TGTGCCAGCGGACAGGGGGCCGGCAATCAGCCCCAGCATTTT. Its translation is CASGQGAGNQPQHF.

This clonotype appeared many times. The genes are TRBV20-1 and TRBJ2-3; 8 positions match TRBD1. The CDR3 is 15 residues long. CDR1 and CDR2 from the germline V gene are DFQATT and SNEGSKA (reference sequence). V was pared by 6 bases and J by 1 base, with 9 bases of the junction left unmatched. CDR3 bases: TGCAGTGCAAAGACAGGGGCGCGGGGCACAGATACGCAGTATTTT. Amino acids: CSAKTGARGTDTQYF.

This clonotype was counted many times. The J gene is TRBJ2-3, the V gene TRBV20-1; TRBD2 aligns across 11 bases. The junction had 7 bases not matched to a gene; V was cut back by 6 bases and J by 5 bases. In germline, CDR1 is DFQATT, CDR2 SNEGSKA (reference sequence). This CDR3 spans 14 amino acids. The CDR3 region is CSAKTSGKGDTQYF. As DNA, the CDR3 is TGCAGTGCGAAGACTAGCGGGAAGGGAGATACGCAGTATTTT.

The table lists this clonotype with many counts. The V and J genes are TRBV9 and TRBJ2-1; D is unclear. V lost 0 bases to trimming and J lost 0 bases, with 10 bases between them. Germline CDR1 and CDR2: SGDLS and YYNGEE. The length of the CDR3 is 16 residues. Here the CDR3 DNA reads TGTGCCAGCAGCGTAGCACGGTCGAGCTCCTACAATGAGCAGTTCTTC. Translated, it gives CASSVARSSSYNEQFF.

Of note for this clonotype: Just one base apart from a much larger clone, this may be a read error. CDR3 nucleotide sequence: TGTGCCGGCAGTTTAGGCGGGGGCCGGGAGCAGTACTTC. This encodes CAGSLGGGREQYF. The gene calls are TRBV12-3 or TRBV12-4 and TRBJ2-7, with D possibly being TRBD2 (7 bases). The CDR3 totals 13 residues.

This clonotype was seen repeatedly, ten times or more. The chain combines TRBV7-9 with TRBJ2-2; D is possibly TRBD1 or TRBD2 (5 bases each). Germline CDR1 and CDR2: SEHNR and FQNEAQ (reference sequence). This CDR3 is 15 amino acids long. With 6 bases removed from V and 4 bases from J, the gap between germline ends came to 15 bases. CDR3 residues: CASRPAAGLTGELFF. The DNA of the CDR3 is TGTGCCAGCAGGCCAGCGGCAGGGCTCACCGGGGAGCTGTTTTTT.

This clonotype was found many times. The rearrangement links TRBV7-9 to TRBJ1-1; D is unresolved. Trimming removed 1 base at V and 9 bases at J, with 9 bases between. In germline, CDR1 is SEHNR, CDR2 FQNEAQ (reference sequence). The CDR3 loop spans 12 amino acids. The CDR3 DNA reads TGTGCCAGCAGCTTAGGTGAGGGAAAAGCTTTCTTT. This translates into CASSLGEGKAFF.

This clonotype came up many times. The CDR3 DNA reads TGTGCCAGCAGCTTACCCCAACCGGGACTAGCTGTTATGGGGCAGTACTTC. It specifies CASSLPQPGLAVMGQYF. V is TRBV7-2 and J is TRBJ2-7; 9 nucleotides line up with TRBD2. V gave up 2 bases and J gave up 9 bases; unmatched junction bases: 17. This CDR3 comprises 17 residues. Germline V lookup: CDR1 SGHTA, CDR2 FQGNSA.

The rearrangement joins TRBV19 to TRBJ1-1; maybe TRBD1 (6 bases). The CDR3 is made up of 16 amino acids. The V end was cut by 6 bases, the J end by 4 bases, with 21 bases between. CDR1 and CDR2 (germline): LNHDA, SQIVND (reference sequence). The CDR3 region is CASRTDRPGGSTEAFF. As DNA, the CDR3 is TGTGCCAGTAGGACTGACAGGCCGGGCGGGAGCACTGAAGCTTTCTTT.

At least ten counts were recorded for this clonotype. V gene TRBV20-1 combines with J gene TRBJ1-2; weak D call: TRBD1 (5 bases). The CDR3 is 14 amino acids. Looked up from germline, CDR1 is DFQATT and CDR2 is SNEGSKA (reference sequence). V lost 5 bases, J lost 3 bases, and 16 bases lay in between. The CDR3 spells CSAHLPGGDYGYTF. DNA for the CDR3: TGCAGTGCTCATCTTCCGGGGGGAGACTATGGCTACACCTTC.

This clonotype was found many times. This rearrangement joins TRBV10-3 to TRBJ2-5, with 9 nucleotides matching TRBD1. The CDR3 sequence is 15 residues long. Germline assignment: CDR1 ENHRY and CDR2 SYGVKD. J lost 5 bases, V lost 5 bases, and 9 bases had no gene match. The CDR3 loop reads CAISKNRGLEETQYF. DNA for the CDR3: TGTGCCATCAGTAAGAACAGGGGGCTAGAGGAGACCCAGTACTTC.

This clonotype was counted at least ten times. The CDR3 nucleotides are TGCAGTGTCCCAGGGCCAGGGAACACCTACGAGCAGTACTTC. Amino acids: CSVPGPGNTYEQYF. V is TRBV20-1 and J is TRBJ2-7; a weak D match, TRBD1 (5 bases). CDR1 and CDR2 from the germline V gene are DFQATT and SNEGSKA (reference sequence). The CDR3 has 14 amino acids. V lost 7 bases and J lost 2, with 18 bases in between.